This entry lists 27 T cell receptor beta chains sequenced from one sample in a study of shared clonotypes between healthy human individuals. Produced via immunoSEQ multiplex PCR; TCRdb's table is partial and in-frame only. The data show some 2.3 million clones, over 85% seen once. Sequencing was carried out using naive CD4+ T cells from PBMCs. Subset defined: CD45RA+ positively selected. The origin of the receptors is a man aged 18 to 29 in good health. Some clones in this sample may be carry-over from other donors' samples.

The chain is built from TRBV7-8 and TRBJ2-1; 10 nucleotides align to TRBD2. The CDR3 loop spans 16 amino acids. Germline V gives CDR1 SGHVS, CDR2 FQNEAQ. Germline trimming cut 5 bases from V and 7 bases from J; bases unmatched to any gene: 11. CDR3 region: CASSVSSGRFVNEQFF. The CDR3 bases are TGTGCCAGCAGCGTATCTAGCGGGAGATTCGTTAATGAGCAGTTCTTC.

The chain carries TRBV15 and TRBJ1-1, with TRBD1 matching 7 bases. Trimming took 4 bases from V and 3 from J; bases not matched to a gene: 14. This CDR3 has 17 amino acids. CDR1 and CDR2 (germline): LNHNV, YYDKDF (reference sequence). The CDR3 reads CATSISQGLTGDTEAFF. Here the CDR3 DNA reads TGTGCCACCAGCATCTCCCAGGGCCTCACAGGGGACACTGAAGCTTTCTTT.

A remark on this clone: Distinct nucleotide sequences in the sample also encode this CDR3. The DNA of the CDR3 is TGTGCCAGCAGCGTAGGACAGGGGAATTACGAGCAGTACTTC. Protein product: CASSVGQGNYEQYF. The V gene is TRBV9, the J gene TRBJ2-7; 8 positions agree with TRBD1. J gave up 4 bases and V 0 bases, and 3 bases lay outside the gene matches. This CDR3 region has 14 residues. CDR1 is SGDLS, CDR2 YYNGEE, per germline.

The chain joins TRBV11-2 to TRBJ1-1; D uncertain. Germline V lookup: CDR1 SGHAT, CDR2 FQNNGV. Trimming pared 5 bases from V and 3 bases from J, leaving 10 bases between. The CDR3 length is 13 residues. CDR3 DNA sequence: TGTGCCAGCAGCCTCCAGGAGGACACTGAAGCTTTCTTT. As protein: CASSLQEDTEAFF. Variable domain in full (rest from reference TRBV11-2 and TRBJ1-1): EAGVAQSPRYKIIEKRQSVAFWCNPISGHATLYWYQQILGQGPKLLIQFQNNGVVDDSQLPKDRFSAERLKGVDSTLKIQPAKLEDSAVYLCASSLQEDTEAFFGQGTRLTVV.

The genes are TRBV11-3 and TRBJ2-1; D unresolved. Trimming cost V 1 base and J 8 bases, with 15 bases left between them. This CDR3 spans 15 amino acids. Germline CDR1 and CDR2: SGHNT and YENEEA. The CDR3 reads CASSLGPARTDEQFF. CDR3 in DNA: TGTGCCAGCAGCTTAGGTCCAGCTAGAACGGATGAGCAGTTCTTC.

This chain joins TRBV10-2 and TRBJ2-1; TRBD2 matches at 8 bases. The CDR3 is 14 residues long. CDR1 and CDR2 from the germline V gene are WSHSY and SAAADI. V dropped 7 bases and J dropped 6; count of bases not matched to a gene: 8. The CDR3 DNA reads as TGCGCCAGCATGGTGCGGGGGGCGCGCAATGAGCAGTTCTTC. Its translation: CASMVRGARNEQFF.

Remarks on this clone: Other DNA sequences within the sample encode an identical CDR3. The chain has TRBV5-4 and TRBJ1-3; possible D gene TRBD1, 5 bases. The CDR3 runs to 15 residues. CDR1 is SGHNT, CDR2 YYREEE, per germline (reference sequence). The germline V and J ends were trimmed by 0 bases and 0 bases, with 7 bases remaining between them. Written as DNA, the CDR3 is TGTGCCAGCAGCTTGGCTGGGGCCTCTGGAAACACCATATATTTT. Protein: CASSLAGASGNTIYF.

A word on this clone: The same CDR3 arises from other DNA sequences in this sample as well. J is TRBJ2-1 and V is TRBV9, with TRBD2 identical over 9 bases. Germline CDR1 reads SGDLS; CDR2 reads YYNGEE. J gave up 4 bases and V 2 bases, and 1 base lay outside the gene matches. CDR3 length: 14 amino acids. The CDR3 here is CASSVTSGYNEQFF. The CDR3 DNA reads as TGTGCCAGCAGCGTGACTAGCGGATACAATGAGCAGTTCTTC.

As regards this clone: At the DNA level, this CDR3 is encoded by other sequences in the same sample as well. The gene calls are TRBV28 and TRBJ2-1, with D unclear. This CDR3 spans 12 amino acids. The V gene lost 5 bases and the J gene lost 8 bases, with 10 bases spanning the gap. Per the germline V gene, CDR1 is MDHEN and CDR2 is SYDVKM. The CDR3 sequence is CASSLVGYEQFF. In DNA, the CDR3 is TGTGCCAGCAGTCTCGTGGGCTATGAGCAGTTCTTC.

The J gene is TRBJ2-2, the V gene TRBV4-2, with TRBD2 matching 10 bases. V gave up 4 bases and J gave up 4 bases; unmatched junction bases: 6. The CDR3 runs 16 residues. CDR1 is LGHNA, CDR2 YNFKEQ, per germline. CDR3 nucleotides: TGTGCCAGCAGCCTAGTCCTAGCGGGGGCCACCGGGGAGCTGTTTTTT. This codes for CASSLVLAGATGELFF.

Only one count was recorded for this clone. CDR3 sequence: CASLPTQVIYEQYF. The CDR3 nucleotides read TGTGCCAGCCTACCTACACAGGTTATCTACGAGCAGTACTTC. The chain recombines TRBV28 with TRBJ2-7; D is perhaps TRBD1 (5 bases). Trimming removed 8 bases at V and 3 bases at J, with 17 bases between. Germline CDR1 reads MDHEN; CDR2 reads SYDVKM. This CDR3 is built from 14 residues.

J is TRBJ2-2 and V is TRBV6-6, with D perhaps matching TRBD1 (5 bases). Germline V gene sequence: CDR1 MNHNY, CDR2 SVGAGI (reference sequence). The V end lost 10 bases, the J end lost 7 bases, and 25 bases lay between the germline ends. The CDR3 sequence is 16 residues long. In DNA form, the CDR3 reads TGTGCCACCGCACCCCCCGGGCAGGGTTGGGGCGGGGAGCTGTTTTTT. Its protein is CATAPPGQGWGGELFF.

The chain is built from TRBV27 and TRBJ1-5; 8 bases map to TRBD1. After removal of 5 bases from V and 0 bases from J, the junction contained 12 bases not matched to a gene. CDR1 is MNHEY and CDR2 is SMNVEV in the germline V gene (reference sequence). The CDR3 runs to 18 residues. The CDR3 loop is CASSMRVTGVYSNQPQHF. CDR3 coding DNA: TGTGCCAGCAGTATGCGTGTGACAGGGGTTTATAGCAATCAGCCCCAGCATTTT.

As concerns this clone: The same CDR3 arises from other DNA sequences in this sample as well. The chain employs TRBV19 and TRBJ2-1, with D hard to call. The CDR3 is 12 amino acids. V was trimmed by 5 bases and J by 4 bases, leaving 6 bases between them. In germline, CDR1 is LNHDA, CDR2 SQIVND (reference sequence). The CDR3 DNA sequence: TGTGCCAGTAGTCCGGCATACAATGAGCAGTTCTTC. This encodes CASSPAYNEQFF.

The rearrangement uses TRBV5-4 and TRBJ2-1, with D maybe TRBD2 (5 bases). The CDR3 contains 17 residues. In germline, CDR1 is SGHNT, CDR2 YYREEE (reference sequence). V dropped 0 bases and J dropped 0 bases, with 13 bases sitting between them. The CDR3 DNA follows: TGTGCCAGCAGCTTGGGGACTGGGCAGAGCTCCTACAATGAGCAGTTCTTC. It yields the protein CASSLGTGQSSYNEQFF.

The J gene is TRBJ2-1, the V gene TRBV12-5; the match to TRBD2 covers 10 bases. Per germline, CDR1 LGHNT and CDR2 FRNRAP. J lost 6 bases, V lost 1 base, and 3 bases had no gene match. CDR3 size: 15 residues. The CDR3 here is CASGLGLAGSNEQFF. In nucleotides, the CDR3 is TGTGCTAGTGGTTTGGGACTAGCGGGCAGCAATGAGCAGTTCTTC.

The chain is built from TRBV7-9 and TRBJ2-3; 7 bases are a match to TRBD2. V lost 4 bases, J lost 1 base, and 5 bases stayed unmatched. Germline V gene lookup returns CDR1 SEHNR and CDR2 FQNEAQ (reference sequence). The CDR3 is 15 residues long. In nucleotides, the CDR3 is TGTGCCAGCAGCTCCGGACTAGATGGCACAGATACGCAGTATTTT. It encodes CASSSGLDGTDTQYF.

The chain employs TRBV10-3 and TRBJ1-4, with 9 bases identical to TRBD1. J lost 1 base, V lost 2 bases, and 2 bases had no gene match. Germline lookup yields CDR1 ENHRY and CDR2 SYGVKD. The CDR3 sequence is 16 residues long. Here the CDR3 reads CAISERDRVTNEKLFF. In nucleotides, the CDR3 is TGTGCCATCAGTGAGCGGGACAGGGTAACTAATGAAAAACTGTTTTTT.

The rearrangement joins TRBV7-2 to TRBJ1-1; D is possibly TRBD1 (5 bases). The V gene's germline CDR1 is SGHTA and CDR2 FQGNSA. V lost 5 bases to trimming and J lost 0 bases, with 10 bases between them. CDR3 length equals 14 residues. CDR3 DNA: TGTGCCAGCAGCAAACCCAGGGTGAACACTGAAGCTTTCTTT. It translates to CASSKPRVNTEAFF.

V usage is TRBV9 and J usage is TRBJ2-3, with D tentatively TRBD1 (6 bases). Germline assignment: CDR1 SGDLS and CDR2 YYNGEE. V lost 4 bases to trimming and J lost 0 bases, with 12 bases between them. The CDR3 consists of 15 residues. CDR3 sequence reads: CASSPGHLSTDTQYF. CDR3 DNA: TGTGCCAGCAGCCCGGGACACCTTAGCACAGATACGCAGTATTTT.

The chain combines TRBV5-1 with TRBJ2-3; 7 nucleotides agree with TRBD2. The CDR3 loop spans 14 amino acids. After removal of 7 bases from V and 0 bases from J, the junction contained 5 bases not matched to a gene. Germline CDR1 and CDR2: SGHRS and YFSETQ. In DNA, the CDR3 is TGCGCCAGCCTTCTAGCGGTCAGCACAGATACGCAGTATTTT. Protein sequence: CASLLAVSTDTQYF.

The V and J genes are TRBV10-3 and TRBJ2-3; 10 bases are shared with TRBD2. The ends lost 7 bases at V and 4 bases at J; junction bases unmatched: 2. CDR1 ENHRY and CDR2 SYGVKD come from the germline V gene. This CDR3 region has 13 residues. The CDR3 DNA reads TGTGCCATCACTAGCGGGAGTTCAGATACGCAGTATTTT. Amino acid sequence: CAITSGSSDTQYF.

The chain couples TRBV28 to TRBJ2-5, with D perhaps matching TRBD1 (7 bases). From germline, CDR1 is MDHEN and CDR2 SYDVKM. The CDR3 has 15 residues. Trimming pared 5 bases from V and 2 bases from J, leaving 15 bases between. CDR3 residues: CASSQAQGRQETQYF. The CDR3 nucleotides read TGTGCCAGCAGTCAGGCACAGGGGAGGCAAGAGACCCAGTACTTC.

The CDR3 nucleotides read TGCAGCCCCTGTAAGAACACTGAAGCTTTCTTT. Translated: CSPCKNTEAFF. The V call is TRBV29-1, the J call TRBJ1-1, with unresolved D. Between the trimmed V and J ends, which lost 8 bases and 1 base, there was a span of 8 bases. Germline CDR1 SQVTM, CDR2 ANQGSEA. The CDR3 loop spans 11 amino acids.

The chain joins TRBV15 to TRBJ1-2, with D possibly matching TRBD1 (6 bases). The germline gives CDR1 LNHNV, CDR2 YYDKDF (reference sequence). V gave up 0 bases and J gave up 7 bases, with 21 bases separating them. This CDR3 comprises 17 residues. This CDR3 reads CATSRDPSEGGRVGYTF. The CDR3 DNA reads TGTGCCACCAGCAGAGATCCCTCTGAGGGGGGGCGTGTTGGCTACACCTTC.

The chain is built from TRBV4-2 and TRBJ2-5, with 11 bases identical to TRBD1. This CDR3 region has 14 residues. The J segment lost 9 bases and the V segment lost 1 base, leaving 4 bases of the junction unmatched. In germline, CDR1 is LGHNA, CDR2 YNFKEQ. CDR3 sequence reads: CASSQADRGRAQYF. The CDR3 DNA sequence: TGTGCCAGCAGCCAAGCGGACAGGGGGCGCGCCCAGTACTTC.

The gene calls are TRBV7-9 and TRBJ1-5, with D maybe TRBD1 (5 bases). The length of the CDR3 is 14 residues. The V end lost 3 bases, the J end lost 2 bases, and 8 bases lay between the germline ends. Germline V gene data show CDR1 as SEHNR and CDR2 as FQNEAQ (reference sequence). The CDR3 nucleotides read TGTGCCAGCAGCTTTGAAGGGGGCAATCAGCCCCAGCATTTT. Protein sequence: CASSFEGGNQPQHF. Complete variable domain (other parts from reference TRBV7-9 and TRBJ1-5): DTGVSQNPRHKITKRGQNVTFRCDPISEHNRLYWYRQTLGQGPEFLTYFQNEAQLEKSRLLSDRFSAERPKGSFSTLEIQRTEQGDSAMYLCASSFEGGNQPQHFGDGTRLSIL.